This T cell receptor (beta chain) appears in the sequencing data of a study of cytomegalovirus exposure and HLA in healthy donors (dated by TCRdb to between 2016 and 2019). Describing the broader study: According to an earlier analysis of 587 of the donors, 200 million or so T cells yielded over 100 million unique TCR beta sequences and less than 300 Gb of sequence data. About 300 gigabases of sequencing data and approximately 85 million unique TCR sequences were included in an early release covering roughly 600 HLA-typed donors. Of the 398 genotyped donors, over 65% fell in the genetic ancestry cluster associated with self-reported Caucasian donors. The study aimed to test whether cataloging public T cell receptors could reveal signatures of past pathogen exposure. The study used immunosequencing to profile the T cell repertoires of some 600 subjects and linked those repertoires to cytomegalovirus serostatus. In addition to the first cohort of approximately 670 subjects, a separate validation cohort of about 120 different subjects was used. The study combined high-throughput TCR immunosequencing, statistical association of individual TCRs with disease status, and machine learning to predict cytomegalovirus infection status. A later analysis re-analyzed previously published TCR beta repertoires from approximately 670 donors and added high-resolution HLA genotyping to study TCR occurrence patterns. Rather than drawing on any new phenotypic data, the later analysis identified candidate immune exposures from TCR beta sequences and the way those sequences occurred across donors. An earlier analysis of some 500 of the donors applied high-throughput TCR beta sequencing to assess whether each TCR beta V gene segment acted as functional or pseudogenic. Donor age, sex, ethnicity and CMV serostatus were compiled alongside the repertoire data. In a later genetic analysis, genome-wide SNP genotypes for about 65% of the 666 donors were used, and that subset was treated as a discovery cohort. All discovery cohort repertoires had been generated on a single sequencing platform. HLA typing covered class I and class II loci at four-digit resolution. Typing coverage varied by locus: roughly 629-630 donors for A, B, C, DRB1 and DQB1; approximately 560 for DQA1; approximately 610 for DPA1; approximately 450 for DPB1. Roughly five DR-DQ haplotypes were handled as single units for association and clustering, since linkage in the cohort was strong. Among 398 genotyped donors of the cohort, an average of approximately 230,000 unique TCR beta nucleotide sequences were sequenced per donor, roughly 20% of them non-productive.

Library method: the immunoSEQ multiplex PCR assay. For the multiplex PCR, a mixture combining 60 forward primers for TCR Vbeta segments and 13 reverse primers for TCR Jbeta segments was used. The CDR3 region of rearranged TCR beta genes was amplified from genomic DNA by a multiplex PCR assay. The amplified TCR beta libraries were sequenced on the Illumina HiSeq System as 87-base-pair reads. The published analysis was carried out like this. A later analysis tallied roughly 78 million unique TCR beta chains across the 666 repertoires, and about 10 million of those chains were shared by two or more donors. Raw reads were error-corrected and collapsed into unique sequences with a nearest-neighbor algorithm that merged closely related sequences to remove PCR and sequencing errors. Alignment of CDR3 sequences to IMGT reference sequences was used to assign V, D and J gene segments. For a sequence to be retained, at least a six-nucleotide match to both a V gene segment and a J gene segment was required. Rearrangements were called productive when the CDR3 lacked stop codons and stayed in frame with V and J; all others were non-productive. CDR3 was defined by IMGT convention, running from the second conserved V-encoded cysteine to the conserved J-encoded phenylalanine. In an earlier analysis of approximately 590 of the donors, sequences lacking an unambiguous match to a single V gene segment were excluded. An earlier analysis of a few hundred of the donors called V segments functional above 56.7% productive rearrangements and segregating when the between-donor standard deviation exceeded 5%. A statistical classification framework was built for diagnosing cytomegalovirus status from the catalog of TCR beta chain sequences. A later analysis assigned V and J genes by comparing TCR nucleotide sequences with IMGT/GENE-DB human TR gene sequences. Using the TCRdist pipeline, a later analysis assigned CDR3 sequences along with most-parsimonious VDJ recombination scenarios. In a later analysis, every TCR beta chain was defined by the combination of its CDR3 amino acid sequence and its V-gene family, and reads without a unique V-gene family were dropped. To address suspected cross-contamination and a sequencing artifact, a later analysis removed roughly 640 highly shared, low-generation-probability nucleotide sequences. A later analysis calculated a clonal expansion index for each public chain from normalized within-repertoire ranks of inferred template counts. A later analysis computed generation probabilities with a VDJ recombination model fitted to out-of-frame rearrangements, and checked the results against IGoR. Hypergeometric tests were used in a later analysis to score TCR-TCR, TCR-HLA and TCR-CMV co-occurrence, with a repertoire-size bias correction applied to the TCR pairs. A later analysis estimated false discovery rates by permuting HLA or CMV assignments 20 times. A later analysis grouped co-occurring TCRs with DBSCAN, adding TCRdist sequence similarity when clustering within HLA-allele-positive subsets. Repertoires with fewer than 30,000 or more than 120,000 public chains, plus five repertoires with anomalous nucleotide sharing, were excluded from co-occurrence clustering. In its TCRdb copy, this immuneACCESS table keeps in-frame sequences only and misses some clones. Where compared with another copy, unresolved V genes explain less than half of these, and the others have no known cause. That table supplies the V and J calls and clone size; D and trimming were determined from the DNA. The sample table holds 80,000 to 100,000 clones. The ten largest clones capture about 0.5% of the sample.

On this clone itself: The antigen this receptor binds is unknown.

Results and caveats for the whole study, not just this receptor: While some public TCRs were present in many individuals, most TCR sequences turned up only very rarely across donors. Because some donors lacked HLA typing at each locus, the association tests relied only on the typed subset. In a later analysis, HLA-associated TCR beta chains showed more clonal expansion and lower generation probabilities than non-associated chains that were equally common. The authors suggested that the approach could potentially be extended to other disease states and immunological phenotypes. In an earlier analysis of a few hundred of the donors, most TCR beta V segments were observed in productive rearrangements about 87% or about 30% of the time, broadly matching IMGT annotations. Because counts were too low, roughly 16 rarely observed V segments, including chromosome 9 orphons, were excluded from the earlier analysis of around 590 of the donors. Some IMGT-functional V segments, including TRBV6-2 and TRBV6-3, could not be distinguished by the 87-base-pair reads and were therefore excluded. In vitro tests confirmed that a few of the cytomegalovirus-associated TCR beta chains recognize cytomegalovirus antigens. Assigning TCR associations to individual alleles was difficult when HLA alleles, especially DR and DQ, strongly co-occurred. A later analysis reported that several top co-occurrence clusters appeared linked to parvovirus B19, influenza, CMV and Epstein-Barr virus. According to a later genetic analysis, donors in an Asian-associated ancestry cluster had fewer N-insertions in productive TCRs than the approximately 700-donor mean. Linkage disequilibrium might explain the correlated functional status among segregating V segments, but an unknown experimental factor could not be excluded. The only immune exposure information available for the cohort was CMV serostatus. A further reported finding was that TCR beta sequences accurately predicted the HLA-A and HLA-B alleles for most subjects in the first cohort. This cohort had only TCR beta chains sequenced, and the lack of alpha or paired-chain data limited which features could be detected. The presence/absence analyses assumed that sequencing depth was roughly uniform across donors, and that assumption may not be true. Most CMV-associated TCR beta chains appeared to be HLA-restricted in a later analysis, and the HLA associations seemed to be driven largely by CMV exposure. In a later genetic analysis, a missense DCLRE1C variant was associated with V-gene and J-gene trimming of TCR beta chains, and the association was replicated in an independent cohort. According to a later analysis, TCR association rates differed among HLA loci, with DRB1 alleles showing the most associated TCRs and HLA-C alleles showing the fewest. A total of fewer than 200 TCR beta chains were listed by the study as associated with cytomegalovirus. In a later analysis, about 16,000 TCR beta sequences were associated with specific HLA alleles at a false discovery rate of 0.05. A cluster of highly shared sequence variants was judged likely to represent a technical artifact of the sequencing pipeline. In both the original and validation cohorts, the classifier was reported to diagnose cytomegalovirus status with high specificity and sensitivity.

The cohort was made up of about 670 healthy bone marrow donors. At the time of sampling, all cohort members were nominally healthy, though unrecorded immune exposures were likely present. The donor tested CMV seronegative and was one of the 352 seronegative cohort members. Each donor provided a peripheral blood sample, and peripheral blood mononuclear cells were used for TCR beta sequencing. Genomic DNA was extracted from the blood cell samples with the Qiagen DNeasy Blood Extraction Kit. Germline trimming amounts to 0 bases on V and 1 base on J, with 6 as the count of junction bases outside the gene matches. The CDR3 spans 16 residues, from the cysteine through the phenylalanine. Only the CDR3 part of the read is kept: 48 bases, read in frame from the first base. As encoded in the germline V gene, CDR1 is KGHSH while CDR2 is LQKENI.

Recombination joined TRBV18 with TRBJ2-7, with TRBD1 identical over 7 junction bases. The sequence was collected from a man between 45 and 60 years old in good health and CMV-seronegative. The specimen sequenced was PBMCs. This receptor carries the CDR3 CASSPPQGGGSYEQYF. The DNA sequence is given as TGTGCCAGCTCACCACCCCAAGGGGGCGGTTCCTACGAGCAGTACTTC.